The clone carrying this TCR beta chain was seen once. All trial patients relapsed after autologous stem cell transplantation. This entry is derived from a study of PD-1 blockade in classical Hodgkin lymphoma. The CDR3 extends over 14 amino acids. In germline, CDR1 is MRHNA, CDR2 SNTAGT. V lost 1 base, J lost 1 base, and 8 bases lay in between. Here immunoSEQ multiplex PCR was the method, and the copy in TCRdb shows in-frame clones only, minus some. The table records about 9,100 clones, 80% to 95% of them present only once. The chain is built from TRBV6-4 and TRBJ2-7; D not certain. The source material was peripheral blood mononuclear cells (PBMCs), sampled at baseline. This sequence originates from a human donor with classical Hodgkin lymphoma. The CDR3 protein is CASSDWSGSYEQYF. The CDR3, as DNA: TGTGCCAGCAGTGACTGGTCAGGATCCTACGAGCAGTACTTC.